Listed below are T cell receptor beta chains from one sample, sequenced in a study of tumor-infiltrating lymphocytes in oesophageal squamous cell carcinoma. TCRdb called the PCR reads again in MiXCR, with one record for every CDR3 protein. The repertoire has more than 9,500 distinct CDR3 sequences, about 50% of them found once; the top ten carry approximately 26%. The source material was esophageal tumor tissue. All receptors come from a male donor with esophageal squamous cell carcinoma. Both conserved end residues are part of each CDR3. Fields, in order: clone size, V gene, J gene, D gene, CDR3 protein, CDR3 DNA. D genes are given only for firm matches. Not all rows give a size; the values are once, few, many and, for expanded clones, a class.

>medium-sized|TRBV11-2|TRBJ2-3|-
CASSSQGGADTQYF
TGTGCCAGCAGCTCACAGGGAGGCGCAGATACGCAGTATTTT
>few|TRBV7-8|TRBJ2-1|-
CASSLVPSPSYNEQFF
TGTGCCAGCAGCTTAGTGCCTAGCCCTTCCTACAATGAGCAGTTCTTC
>-|TRBV7-6|TRBJ2-1|TRBD2
CASRTSGGSYNEQFF
TGTGCCAGCAGGACTAGCGGGGGATCCTACAATGAGCAGTTCTTC
>-|TRBV6-5|TRBJ2-6|TRBD1
CASSYPGQGDGANVLTF
TGTGCCAGCAGTTACCCGGGACAGGGAGATGGGGCCAACGTCCTGACTTTC
>-|TRBV9|TRBJ1-1|TRBD1
CASSATDRGLTEAFF
TGTGCCAGCAGCGCGACGGACAGGGGGCTGACTGAAGCTTTCTTT
>few|TRBV7-8|TRBJ2-7|-
CASSSAYEQYF
TGTGCCAGCAGCTCTGCCTACGAGCAGTACTTC
>-|TRBV12-3/TRBV12-4|TRBJ2-1|-
CASSFLTGSSYNEQFF
TGTGCCAGCAGTTTCCTCACAGGGAGCTCCTACAATGAGCAGTTCTTC
>-|TRBV11-1|TRBJ2-7|-
CASSFLATTSYEQYF
TGTGCCAGCAGCTTCCTAGCGACTACCTCCTACGAGCAGTACTTC
>-|TRBV27|TRBJ2-5|-
CASSFLGTGPGETQYF
TGTGCCAGCAGTTTTCTCGGAACAGGACCAGGGGAGACCCAGTACTTC
>-|TRBV7-2|TRBJ2-1|TRBD2
CASSLRGGHEQFF
TGTGCCAGCAGCTTAAGGGGAGGGCATGAGCAGTTCTTC
>many|TRBV6-1|TRBJ2-3|-
CASSPRDTQYF
TGTGCCAGCAGCCCGAGGGATACGCAGTATTTT
>few|TRBV7-5|TRBJ2-7|-
CISVPEPTDGILSYEQYF
-
>-|TRBV7-8|TRBJ2-7|TRBD1
CASSAGQGEQYF
TGTGCCAGCAGCGCCGGACAGGGAGAGCAGTACTTC
>-|TRBV7-2|TRBJ2-7|-
CASSAPSENLKNYEQYF
TGTGCCAGCAGCGCACCATCCGAGAACCTCAAGAATTACGAGCAGTACTTC
>-|TRBV5-3|TRBJ2-7|TRBD1
CASSISAGGGDEQYF
TGTGCCAGCAGCATCTCGGCAGGGGGTGGGGACGAGCAGTACTTC
>-|TRBV7-2|TRBJ2-1|TRBD2
CASMKSWGASGRRYNEQFF
TGTGCCAGCATGAAATCGTGGGGGGCTAGCGGGAGGAGGTACAATGAGCAGTTCTTC
>-|TRBV7-2|TRBJ2-1|-
CASSIIRTGSSYEQFF
TGTGCCAGCAGTATTATAAGGACGGGAAGCTCCTACGAGCAGTTCTTC
>-|TRBV10-1|TRBJ2-1|TRBD1
CASSETGGAKDEQFF
TGCGCCAGCAGTGAGACAGGGGGCGCAAAGGATGAGCAGTTCTTC
>-|TRBV6-2/TRBV6-3|TRBJ2-7|TRBD2
CASSVLLAVLYEQYF
TGTGCCAGCAGTGTTCTACTAGCGGTACTCTACGAGCAGTACTTC
>medium-sized|TRBV5-1|TRBJ2-1|-
CASSRTASYNEQFF
TGCGCCAGCAGCCGGACAGCCTCCTACAATGAGCAGTTCTTC
>-|TRBV7-2|TRBJ2-7|TRBD2
CASSQQSGSSYEQYF
TGTGCCAGCAGCCAACAAAGCGGGAGCTCATACGAGCAGTACTTC
>medium-sized|TRBV11-3|TRBJ2-1|-
CASSLLRESPEFF
TGTGCCAGCAGCTTACTTCGGGAGTCCCCTGAGTTCTTC
>few|TRBV7-6|TRBJ2-7|-
CASSLGGVGSEQYF
TGTGCCAGCAGCTTAGGAGGAGTAGGTTCCGAGCAGTACTTC
>once|TRBV6-2/TRBV6-3|TRBJ2-7|TRBD2
CASKGLAGGGSYEQYF
TGTGCCAGCAAAGGACTAGCGGGCGGAGGTTCCTACGAGCAGTACTTC
>-|TRBV5-1|TRBJ2-7|TRBD2
CASESAGVPYEQYF
TGCGCCAGCGAGTCAGCGGGAGTTCCCTACGAGCAGTACTTC
>-|TRBV12-3/TRBV12-4|TRBJ2-1|TRBD1
CASTWTGADNEQFF
TGTGCCAGCACCTGGACAGGGGCGGACAATGAGCAGTTCTTC
>few|TRBV7-6|TRBJ2-5|-
CASSLSGIETQYF
TGTGCCAGCAGCTTATCAGGAATAGAGACCCAGTACTTC
>-|TRBV28|TRBJ1-4|-
CASSTDATNEKLFF
TGTGCCAGCAGTACGGATGCAACTAATGAAAAACTGTTTTTT
>few|TRBV28|TRBJ2-7|-
CASSTTRLGDEGSYNEQYF
TGTGCCAGCAGTACCACCAGGTTGGGGGATGAGGGCTCCTACAATGAGCAGTACTTC
>many|TRBV28|TRBJ2-3|TRBD2
CASSRAGGWDTQYF
TGTGCCAGCAGTCGTGCGGGGGGCTGGGATACGCAGTATTTT
>-|TRBV7-9|TRBJ2-3|TRBD2
CASSFTSGRDTQYF
TGTGCCAGCAGCTTTACTAGCGGGAGAGATACGCAGTATTTT
>once|TRBV7-3|TRBJ2-1|-
CASSLASYNEQFF
TGTGCCAGCAGCTTAGCATCCTACAATGAGCAGTTCTTC
>-|TRBV7-3|TRBJ1-5|-
CASTHRGYGRRVYSNQPQHF
TGTGCCAGCACCCATAGGGGGTATGGCCGTCGGGTTTATAGCAATCAGCCCCAGCATTTT
>-|TRBV7-2|TRBJ2-7|-
CASSLEGGYEQYF
TGTGCCAGCAGCTTAGAGGGCGGCTACGAGCAGTACTTC
>-|TRBV12-3/TRBV12-4|TRBJ2-1|-
CASSFGDGTYNEQFF
TGTGCCAGCAGTTTCGGTGACGGCACCTACAATGAGCAGTTCTTC
>-|TRBV7-4|TRBJ2-7|-
CASSLNSFQTYEQYF
TGTGCCAGCAGCTTAAACTCCTTTCAAACCTACGAGCAGTACTTC
>-|TRBV6-2/TRBV6-3|TRBJ2-1|TRBD2
CASSDFLGRAVEQFF
TGTGCCAGCAGTGATTTTCTCGGGAGGGCCGTTGAGCAGTTCTTC
>many|TRBV5-1|TRBJ2-2|-
CASSSAPQGADTGELFF
TGCGCCAGCAGCTCGGCGCCGCAGGGCGCGGACACCGGGGAGCTGTTTTTT
>-|TRBV28|TRBJ2-1|-
CASSLGREQFF
TGTGCCAGCAGTTTGGGTCGTGAGCAGTTCTTC